This T cell receptor (beta chain) was obtained from a study of blood T cell repertoires in COVID-19 (dated by TCRdb to about 2020). At the level of the whole study: Samples from collaborators originated in the United States, Italy and Spain and spanned both the acute and convalescent phases of COVID-19. The material from the prospective study consisted of cDNA or gDNA derived from T cells, B-cell-depleted T cells, or PBMCs. The dataset comprised deeply sampled blood TCRbeta repertoires from subjects exposed to, actively infected with, or recovered from COVID-19. The repertoires were made available in a free public database intended to serve as a resource for research on the immune response to SARS-CoV-2. Samples were obtained from the ongoing ImmuneRACE study (first 160 participants) and from 1,254 subjects provided by 6 global collaborators. The sample metadata nearly always contained a de-identified subject ID, COVID-19 status, age in years and sex. HLA class I and class II types, where available, came from metadata supplied by the sample provider rather than from assay-based typing. The study at large found these results: The amount of clinical and demographic metadata varied by source and participant and was provided uncurated.

The immunoSEQ Assay, a bias-controlled multiplex PCR, was used to amplify TCRbeta CDR3 regions from genomic DNA. The published analysis was carried out like this. Within the assay, amplification of reference gene primers was used to estimate how many nucleated cells each sample contained. To quantify the absolute abundance of each unique TCRbeta CDR3 rearrangement, sequence reads were collapsed and filtered. For each sample, productive Simpson clonality was calculated as the square root of Simpson's diversity index across productive rearrangements. TCRdb took over this immuneACCESS table, retaining in-frame rearrangements with V and J assigned. Such tables are incomplete; in checked studies, under half of the missing clones stem from an unresolved V gene, and the remainder is unexplained. The V and J calls and clone size come from that table; D and trimming were worked out from the DNA. The sample data list about 250,000 clones, and more than 75% of these were observed just once. The ten largest clonotypes hold 5% to 7% of the sample.

Details on this clone: Its target antigen remains unknown. Base qualities are missing; no much larger clone stands one base away.

At one collaborating source in Seattle, patients were enrolled during active infection and were followed longitudinally through the course of disease. Each collaborating institution followed its own protocols to collect whole blood in K2EDTA tubes. For TCRbeta analysis, collaborator samples were shipped as frozen whole blood, as isolated PBMCs, or as DNA extracted from either sample type. V and J are trimmed by 4 bases and 0 bases, and the gene matches miss 8 bases of the junction. The CDR3 measures 16 amino acids from cysteine to phenylalanine. The entry retains the CDR3 DNA only, 48 bases that are in frame from base 1. CDR1 and CDR2 (LGHDT, YNNKEL) derive from the germline V gene (reference sequence).

Sequenced input: peripheral blood. This receptor chain uses TRBV3-1 (or the pseudogene TRBV3-2) and TRBJ2-7; 8 bases in between match TRBD1. The clonotype originates from a woman at least 80 years old with COVID-19, enrolled during active disease. CDR3 region: CASSLLRQGPSYEQYF. The bases read TGTGCCAGCAGCCTCCTAAGACAGGGGCCCTCCTACGAGCAGTACTTC.